This T cell receptor (beta chain) was recovered during a study of T cells in Graves' hyperthyroidism and ophthalmopathy. The CDR3 loop spans 13 amino acids. Losses at the gene ends were 5 bases for V and 6 bases for J; bases not matched to a gene: 5. Per germline, CDR1 MNHNS and CDR2 SASEGT. Ophthalmopathy patients all had a Clinical Activity Score of at least 3, a NOSPECS grade of at least 4 and disease under 3 months old. It was uncontrolled infection, other autoimmune disease, pregnancy or lactation that excluded patients. TCR beta CDR3 regions were amplified from RNA. Using the HTBI primer set, a first-round RT-PCR was run on the TCR CDR3. TCRdb redid the calling of the multiplex PCR reads with MiXCR, one entry per CDR3 protein. The table lists 500,000 to 600,000 distinct CDR3 sequences, 15% to 20% of them singletons.

V and J are TRBV6-1 and TRBJ2-3; 7 bases are a match to TRBD2. Sequenced material: blood. This TCR was sampled from a man aged 40-50 years with Graves' ophthalmopathy. CDR3 in amino acids: CASSWGGGDTQYF. The CDR3 coding sequence is TGTGCCAGCAGTTGGGGGGGGGGGGATACGCAGTATTTT.